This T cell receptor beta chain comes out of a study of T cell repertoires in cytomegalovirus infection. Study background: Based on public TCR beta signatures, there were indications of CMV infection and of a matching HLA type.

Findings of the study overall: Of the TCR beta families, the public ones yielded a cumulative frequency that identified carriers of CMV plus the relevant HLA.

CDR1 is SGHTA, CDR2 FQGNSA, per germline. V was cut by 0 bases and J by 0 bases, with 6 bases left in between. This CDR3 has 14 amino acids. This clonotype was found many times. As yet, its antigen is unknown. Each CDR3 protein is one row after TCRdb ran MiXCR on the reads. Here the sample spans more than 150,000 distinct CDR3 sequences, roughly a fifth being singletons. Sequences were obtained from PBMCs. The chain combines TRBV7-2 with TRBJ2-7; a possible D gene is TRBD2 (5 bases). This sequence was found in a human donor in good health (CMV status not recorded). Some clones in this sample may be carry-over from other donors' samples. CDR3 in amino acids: CASSLAGVSYEQYF. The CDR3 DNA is TGTGCCAGCAGCTTAGCGGGAGTCTCCTACGAGCAGTACTTC.